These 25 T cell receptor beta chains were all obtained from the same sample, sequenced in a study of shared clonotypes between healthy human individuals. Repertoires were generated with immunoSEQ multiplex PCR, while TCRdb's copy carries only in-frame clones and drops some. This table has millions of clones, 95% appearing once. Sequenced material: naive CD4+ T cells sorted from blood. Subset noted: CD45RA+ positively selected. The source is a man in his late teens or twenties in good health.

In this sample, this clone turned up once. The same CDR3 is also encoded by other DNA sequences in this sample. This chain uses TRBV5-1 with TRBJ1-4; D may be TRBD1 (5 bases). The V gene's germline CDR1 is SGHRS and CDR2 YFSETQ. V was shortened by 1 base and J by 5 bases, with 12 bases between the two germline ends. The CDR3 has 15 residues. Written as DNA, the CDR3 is TGCGCCAGCAGCTTGACAGGCACTTCGAATGAAAAACTGTTTTTT. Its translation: CASSLTGTSNEKLFF.

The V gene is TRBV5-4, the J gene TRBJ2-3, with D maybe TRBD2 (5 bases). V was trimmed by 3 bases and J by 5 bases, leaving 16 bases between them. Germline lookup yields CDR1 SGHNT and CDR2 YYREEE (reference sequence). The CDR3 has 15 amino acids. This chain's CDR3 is CASSWKEAAGDTQYF. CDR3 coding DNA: TGTGCCAGCAGCTGGAAGGAGGCCGCGGGAGATACGCAGTATTTT.

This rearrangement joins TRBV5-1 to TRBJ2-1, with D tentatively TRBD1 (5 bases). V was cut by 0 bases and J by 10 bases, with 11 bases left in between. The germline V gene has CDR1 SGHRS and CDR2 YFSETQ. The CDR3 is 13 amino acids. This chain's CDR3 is CASSLAGMDEQFF. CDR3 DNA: TGCGCCAGCAGCTTGGCAGGGATGGACGAGCAGTTCTTC.

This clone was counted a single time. CDR3 in amino acids: CASSLGTSSYNEQFF. The CDR3 DNA is TGTGCCAGCAGCTTGGGGACTAGCTCCTACAATGAGCAGTTCTTC. The rearrangement links TRBV5-4 to TRBJ2-1; TRBD2 matches 7 bases. CDR1 SGHNT and CDR2 YYREEE come from the germline V gene (reference sequence). The CDR3 extends over 15 amino acids. With 0 bases clipped from V and 0 bases from J, the junction kept 0 bases outside the gene matches. The variable domain in full, with the rest retrieved from reference TRBV5-4 and TRBJ2-1, is ETGVTQSPTHLIKTRGQQVTLRCSSQSGHNTVSWYQQALGQGPQFIFQYYREEENGRGNFPPRFSGLQFPNYSSELNVNALELDDSALYLCASSLGTSSYNEQFFGPGTRLTVL.

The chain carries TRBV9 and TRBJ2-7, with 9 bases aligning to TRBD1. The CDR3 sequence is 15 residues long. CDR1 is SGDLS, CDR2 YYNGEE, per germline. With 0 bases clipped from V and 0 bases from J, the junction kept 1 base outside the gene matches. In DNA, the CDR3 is TGTGCCAGCAGCGTAGAGACAGGGGGCTCCTACGAGCAGTACTTC. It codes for CASSVETGGSYEQYF. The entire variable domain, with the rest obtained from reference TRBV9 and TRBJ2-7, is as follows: DSGVTQTPKHLITATGQRVTLRCSPRSGDLSVYWYQQSLDQGLQFLIQYYNGEERAKGNILERFSAQQFPDLHSELNLSSLELGDSALYFCASSVETGGSYEQYFGPGTRLTVT.

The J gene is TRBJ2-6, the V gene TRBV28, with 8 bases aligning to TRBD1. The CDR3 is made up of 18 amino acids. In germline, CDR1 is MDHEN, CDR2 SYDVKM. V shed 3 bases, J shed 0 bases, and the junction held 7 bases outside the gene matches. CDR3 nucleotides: TGTGCCAGCAGTTTGTCGGGACAGGCTCGCTCTGGGGCCAACGTCCTGACTTTC. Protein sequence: CASSLSGQARSGANVLTF.

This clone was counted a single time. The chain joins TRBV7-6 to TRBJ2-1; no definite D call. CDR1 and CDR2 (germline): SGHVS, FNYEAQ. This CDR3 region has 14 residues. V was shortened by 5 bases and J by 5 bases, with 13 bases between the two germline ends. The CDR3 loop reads CASSHPYGDNEQFF. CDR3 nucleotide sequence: TGTGCCAGCAGCCACCCGTATGGCGACAATGAGCAGTTCTTC. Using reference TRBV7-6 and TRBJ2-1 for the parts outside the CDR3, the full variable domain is GAGVSQSPRYKVTKRGQDVALRCDPISGHVSLYWYRQALGQGPEFLTYFNYEAQQDKSGLPNDRFSAERPEGSISTLTIQRTEQRDSAMYRCASSHPYGDNEQFFGPGTRLTVL.

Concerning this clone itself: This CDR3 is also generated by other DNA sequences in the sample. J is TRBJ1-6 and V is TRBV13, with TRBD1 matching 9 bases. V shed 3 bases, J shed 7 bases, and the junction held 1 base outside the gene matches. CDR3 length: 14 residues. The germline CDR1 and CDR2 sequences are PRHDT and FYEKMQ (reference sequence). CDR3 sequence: CASSLDRGNSPLHF. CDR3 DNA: TGTGCCAGCAGCTTGGACAGGGGAAATTCACCCCTCCACTTT.

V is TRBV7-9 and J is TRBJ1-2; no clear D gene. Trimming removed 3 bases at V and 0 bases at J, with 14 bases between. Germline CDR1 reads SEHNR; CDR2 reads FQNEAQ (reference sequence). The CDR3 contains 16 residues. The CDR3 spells CASSFFLSTSNYGYTF. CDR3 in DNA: TGTGCCAGCAGCTTTTTTCTTAGTACTTCTAACTATGGCTACACCTTC. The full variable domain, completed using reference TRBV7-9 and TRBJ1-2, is DTGVSQNPRHKITKRGQNVTFRCDPISEHNRLYWYRQTLGQGPEFLTYFQNEAQLEKSRLLSDRFSAERPKGSFSTLEIQRTEQGDSAMYLCASSFFLSTSNYGYTFGSGTRLTVV.

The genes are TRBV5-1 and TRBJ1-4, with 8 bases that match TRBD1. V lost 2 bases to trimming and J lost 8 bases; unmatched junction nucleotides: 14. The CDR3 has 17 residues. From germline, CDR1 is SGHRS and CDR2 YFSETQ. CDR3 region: CASSFGSSGGLGEKLFF. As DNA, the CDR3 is TGCGCCAGCAGCTTTGGATCGTCAGGGGGCCTCGGAGAAAAACTGTTTTTT. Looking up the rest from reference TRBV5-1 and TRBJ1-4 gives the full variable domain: KAGVTQTPRYLIKTRGQQVTLSCSPISGHRSVSWYQQTPGQGLQFLFEYFSETQRNKGNFPGRFSGRQFSNSRSEMNVSTLELGDSALYLCASSFGSSGGLGEKLFFGSGTQLSVL.

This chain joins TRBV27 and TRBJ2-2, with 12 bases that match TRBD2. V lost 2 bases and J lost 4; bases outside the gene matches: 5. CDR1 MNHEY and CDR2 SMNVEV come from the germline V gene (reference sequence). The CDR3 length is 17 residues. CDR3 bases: TGTGCCAGCAGTTTAAGACTAGCGGGGGCCATCACCGGGGAGCTGTTTTTT. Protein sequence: CASSLRLAGAITGELFF.

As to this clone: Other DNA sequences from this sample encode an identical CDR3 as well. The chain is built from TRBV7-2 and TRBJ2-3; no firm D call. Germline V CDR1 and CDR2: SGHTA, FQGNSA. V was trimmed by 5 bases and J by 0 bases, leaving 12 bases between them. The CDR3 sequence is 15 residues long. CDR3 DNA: TGTGCCAGCAGCCTAGACGGGTCTAGCACAGATACGCAGTATTTT. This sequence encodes CASSLDGSSTDTQYF.

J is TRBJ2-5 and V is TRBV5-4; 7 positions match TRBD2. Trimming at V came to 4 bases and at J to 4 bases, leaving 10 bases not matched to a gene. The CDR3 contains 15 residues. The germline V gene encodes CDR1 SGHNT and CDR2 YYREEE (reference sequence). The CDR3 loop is CASSPEAGRAETQYF. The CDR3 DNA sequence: TGTGCCAGCAGCCCTGAAGCGGGGAGGGCAGAGACCCAGTACTTC. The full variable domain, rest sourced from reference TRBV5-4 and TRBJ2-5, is ETGVTQSPTHLIKTRGQQVTLRCSSQSGHNTVSWYQQALGQGPQFIFQYYREEENGRGNFPPRFSGLQFPNYSSELNVNALELDDSALYLCASSPEAGRAETQYFGPGTRLLVL.

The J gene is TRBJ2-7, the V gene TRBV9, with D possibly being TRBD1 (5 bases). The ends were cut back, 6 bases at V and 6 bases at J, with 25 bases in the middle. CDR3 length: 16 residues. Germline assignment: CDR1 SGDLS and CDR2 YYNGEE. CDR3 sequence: CASTLSPGLAPGEQYF. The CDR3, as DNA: TGTGCCAGCACCCTATCCCCAGGGTTGGCTCCCGGCGAGCAGTACTTC.

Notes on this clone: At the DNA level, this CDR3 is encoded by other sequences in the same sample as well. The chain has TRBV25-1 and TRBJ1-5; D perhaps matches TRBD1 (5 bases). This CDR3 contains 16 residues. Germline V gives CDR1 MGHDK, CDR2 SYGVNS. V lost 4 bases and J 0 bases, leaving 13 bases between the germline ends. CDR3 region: CASSGGGTYSNQPQHF. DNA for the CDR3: TGTGCCAGCAGTGGGGGGGGGACCTATAGCAATCAGCCCCAGCATTTT.

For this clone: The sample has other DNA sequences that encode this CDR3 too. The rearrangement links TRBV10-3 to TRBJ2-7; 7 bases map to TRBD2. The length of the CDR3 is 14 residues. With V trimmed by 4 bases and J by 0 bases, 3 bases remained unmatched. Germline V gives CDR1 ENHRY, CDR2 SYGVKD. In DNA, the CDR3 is TGTGCCATCAGTGGGGGGGAGGGCTCCTACGAGCAGTACTTC. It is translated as CAISGGEGSYEQYF.

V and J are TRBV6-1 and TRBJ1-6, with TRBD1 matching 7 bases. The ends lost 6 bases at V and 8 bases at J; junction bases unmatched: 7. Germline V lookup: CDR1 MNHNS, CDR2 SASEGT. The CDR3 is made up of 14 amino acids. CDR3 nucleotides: TGTGCCAGCAGGAACTGGGACAGTCATTCACCCCTCCACTTT. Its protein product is CASRNWDSHSPLHF.

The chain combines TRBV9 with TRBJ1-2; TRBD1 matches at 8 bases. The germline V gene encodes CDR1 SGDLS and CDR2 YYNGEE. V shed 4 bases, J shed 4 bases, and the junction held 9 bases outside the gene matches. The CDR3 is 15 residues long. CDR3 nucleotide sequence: TGTGCCAGCAGCCCCGGGACAGGCGACTTCTATGGCTACACCTTC. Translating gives CASSPGTGDFYGYTF.

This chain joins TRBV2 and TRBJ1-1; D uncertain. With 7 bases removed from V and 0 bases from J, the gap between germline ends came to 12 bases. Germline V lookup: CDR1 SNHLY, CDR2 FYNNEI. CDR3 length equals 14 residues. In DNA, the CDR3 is TGTGCCAGCACTGTTGCCGAAATGAACACTGAAGCTTTCTTT. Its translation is CASTVAEMNTEAFF. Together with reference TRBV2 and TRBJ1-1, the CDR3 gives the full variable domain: EPEVTQTPSHQVTQMGQEVILRCVPISNHLYFYWYRQILGQKVEFLVSFYNNEISEKSEIFDDQFSVERPDGSNFTLKIRSTKLEDSAMYFCASTVAEMNTEAFFGQGTRLTVV.

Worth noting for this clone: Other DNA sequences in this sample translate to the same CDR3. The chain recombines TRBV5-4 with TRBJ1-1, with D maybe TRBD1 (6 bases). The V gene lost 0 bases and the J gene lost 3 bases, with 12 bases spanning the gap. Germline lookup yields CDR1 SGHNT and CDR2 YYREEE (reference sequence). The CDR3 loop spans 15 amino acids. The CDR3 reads CASSLAQGGYTEAFF. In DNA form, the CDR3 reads TGTGCCAGCAGCTTGGCTCAAGGGGGATACACTGAAGCTTTCTTT.

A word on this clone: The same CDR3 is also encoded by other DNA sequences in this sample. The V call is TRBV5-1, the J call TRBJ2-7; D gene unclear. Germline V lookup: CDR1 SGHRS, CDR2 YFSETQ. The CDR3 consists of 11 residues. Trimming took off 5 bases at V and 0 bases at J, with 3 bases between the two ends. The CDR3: CASRGSYEQYF. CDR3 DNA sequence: TGCGCCAGCAGGGGCTCCTACGAGCAGTACTTC.

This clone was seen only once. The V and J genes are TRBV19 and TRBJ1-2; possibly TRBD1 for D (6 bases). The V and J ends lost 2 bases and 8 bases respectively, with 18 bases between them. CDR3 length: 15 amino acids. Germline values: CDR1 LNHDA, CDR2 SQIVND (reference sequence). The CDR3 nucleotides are TGTGCCAGTAGTATACGGACAGTCTCCCAGGGAGGCTACACCTTC. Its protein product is CASSIRTVSQGGYTF.

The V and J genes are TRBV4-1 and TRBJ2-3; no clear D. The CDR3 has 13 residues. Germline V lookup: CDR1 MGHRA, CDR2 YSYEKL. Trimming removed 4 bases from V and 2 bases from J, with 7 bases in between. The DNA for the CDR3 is TGCGCCAGCAGCCCCAGGACCACAGATACGCAGTATTTT. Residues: CASSPRTTDTQYF.

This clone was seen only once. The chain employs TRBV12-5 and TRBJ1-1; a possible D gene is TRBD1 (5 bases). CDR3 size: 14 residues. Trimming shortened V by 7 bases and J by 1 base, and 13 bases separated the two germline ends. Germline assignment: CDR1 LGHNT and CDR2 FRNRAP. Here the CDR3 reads CASAVGRANTEAFF. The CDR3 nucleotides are TGTGCTAGTGCCGTGGGCAGGGCGAACACTGAAGCTTTCTTT.

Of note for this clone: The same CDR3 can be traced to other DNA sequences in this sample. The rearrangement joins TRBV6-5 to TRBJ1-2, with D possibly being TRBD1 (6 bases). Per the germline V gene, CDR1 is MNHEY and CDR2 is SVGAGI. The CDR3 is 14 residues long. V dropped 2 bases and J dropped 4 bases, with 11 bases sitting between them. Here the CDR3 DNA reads TGTGCCAGCAGTTACGGGGGCGGTGGCTATGGCTACACCTTC. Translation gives CASSYGGGGYGYTF.